The T cell receptor (beta chain) described here comes from a study of T cell responses to AZD1222 COVID-19 vaccine. General study results and limits: Breadth and depth of Spike-specific TCRs rose after two AZD1222 doses. The donor group comprised mostly white British people and more females; the analysis possibly underestimated clonal diversity.

The protocol was immunoSEQ multiplex PCR, while the TCRdb copy is restricted to in-frame clones and leaves out a portion. The sample holds 150,000 to 200,000 clones, 85% to 95% seen once. Concerning this clone: Its target is unknown.

The germline V gene has CDR1 PRHDT and CDR2 FYEKMQ (reference sequence). The length of the CDR3 is 15 residues. Losses at the gene ends were 4 bases for V and 2 bases for J; bases not matched to a gene: 8. This TCR came from an adult in good health. Sequences were derived from peripheral blood, sampled on day 0 of AZD1222 vaccination. V gene TRBV13 combines with J gene TRBJ2-7; TRBD2 matches at 7 bases. The CDR3 is CASSYQRDLPYEQYF. Here the CDR3 DNA reads TGTGCCAGCAGCTATCAGCGGGACCTCCCCTACGAGCAGTACTTC.